The present entry profiles one T cell receptor (beta chain) with its context. What it binds is not known. This specimen comes from a study of OX40 agonist ivuxolimab in advanced cancers. Study-wide context: Dose-escalation cases comprised hepatocellular carcinoma, melanoma, renal cell or head and neck cancer.

General study findings and limits: Doses of 0.1 to 3.0 mg/kg were accompanied by clonal expansion of CD4+ and CD8+ blood T cells by week 6. Those patients achieving a partial response at 0.1-3.0 mg/kg showed among the lowest clonal expansion.

Profiling relied on immunoSEQ multiplex PCR, and the TCRdb table lists in-frame clones only, not all of them. The sample consists of about 19,000 clones, approximately 87% of them appearing once. Germline assignment: CDR1 SGHRS and CDR2 YFSETQ. Trimming cost V 0 bases and J 0 bases, with 10 bases left between them. CDR3 length: 16 amino acids. The V and J genes are TRBV5-1 and TRBJ2-1; D is possibly TRBD1 or TRBD2 (5 bases each). The sequences come from CD4+ or CD8+ T cells sorted from blood, collected in a trial of the OX40 agonist ivuxolimab. This sequence was found in an adult with an advanced solid tumor such as melanoma, head and neck, liver or kidney cancer. CDR3 DNA sequence: TGCGCCAGCAGCTTGGTGGGGGATAGCTCCTACAATGAGCAGTTCTTC. This encodes CASSLVGDSSYNEQFF.